A selection of T cell receptor beta chains follows, all from one sample in a study of T cells in Graves' hyperthyroidism and ophthalmopathy. Using its own MiXCR run on the multiplex PCR reads, TCRdb lists one record per CDR3 protein. The table has some 700,000 distinct CDR3 sequences, around a sixth seen once; the top ten hold around a sixth. The sequenced material came from blood. Every receptor here comes from a man over 45 with Graves' hyperthyroidism. The CDR3 runs from the conserved cysteine through the conserved F or W. The D gene is left open where the match is weak. Some rows have no size entry. The others give once, few or many, or a class for an expanded clone.

D gene: .
J gene: TRBJ2-2
clone size: .
V gene: TRBV28
CDR3 protein: CATRGRQGVAGELFF
CDR3 DNA: TGTGCCACCCGGGGGCGGCAGGGTGTGGCCGGGGAGCTGTTTTTT

D gene: TRBD2
J gene: TRBJ2-1
clone size: .
V gene: TRBV14
CDR3 protein: CASSQEAPMLREAGNEQFF
CDR3 DNA: TGTGCCAGCAGCCAAGAGGCCCCCATGCTGCGGGAGGCTGGGAATGAGCAGTTCTTC

D gene: .
J gene: TRBJ2-7
clone size: .
V gene: TRBV12-3/TRBV12-4
CDR3 protein: CASRASAVYEQYF
CDR3 DNA: TGTGCCAGCAGAGCCTCGGCGGTCTACGAGCAGTACTTC

D gene: .
J gene: TRBJ2-6
clone size: few
V gene: TRBV19
CDR3 protein: CASSIIGGVGGANVLTF
CDR3 DNA: TGTGCCAGTAGTATCATTGGAGGGGTAGGGGGGGCCAACGTCCTGACTTTC

D gene: TRBD1
J gene: TRBJ2-6
clone size: .
V gene: TRBV6-2/TRBV6-3
CDR3 protein: CASSYSATGAGANVLTF
CDR3 DNA: TGTGCCAGCAGTTACTCGGCTACAGGGGCCGGGGCCAACGTCCTGACTTTC

D gene: .
J gene: TRBJ1-1
clone size: .
V gene: TRBV11-3
CDR3 protein: CASSLPFARDTEAFF
CDR3 DNA: TGTGCCAGCAGCTTGCCTTTTGCGAGGGACACTGAAGCTTTCTTT

D gene: .
J gene: TRBJ2-1
clone size: many
V gene: TRBV12-3/TRBV12-4
CDR3 protein: CASSPAVSYNEQFF
CDR3 DNA: TGTGCCAGCAGTCCGGCCGTTTCCTACAATGAGCAGTTCTTC

D gene: .
J gene: TRBJ2-5
clone size: .
V gene: TRBV5-1
CDR3 protein: CASSLGVPEQETQYF
CDR3 DNA: TGCGCCAGCAGCTTGGGCGTTCCAGAGCAAGAGACCCAGTACTTC

D gene: .
J gene: TRBJ2-1
clone size: many
V gene: TRBV2
CDR3 protein: CASSGQVTYNEQFF
CDR3 DNA: TGTGCCAGCAGTGGACAGGTAACCTACAATGAGCAGTTCTTC

D gene: .
J gene: TRBJ2-5
clone size: few
V gene: TRBV24-1
CDR3 protein: CATSDWTGRGQETQYF
CDR3 DNA: TGTGCCACCAGTGATTGGACAGGTCGGGGGCAAGAGACCCAGTACTTC

D gene: TRBD1
J gene: TRBJ1-3
clone size: few
V gene: TRBV18
CDR3 protein: CASSPPTTGPHTIYF
CDR3 DNA: TGTGCCAGCTCACCACCGACGACAGGGCCCCACACCATATATTTT

D gene: .
J gene: TRBJ2-3
clone size: many
V gene: TRBV12-3/TRBV12-4
CDR3 protein: CASRRALDTQYF
CDR3 DNA: TGTGCCAGCAGACGAGCACTAGATACGCAGTATTTT

D gene: .
J gene: TRBJ2-6
clone size: .
V gene: TRBV19
CDR3 protein: CASSAGLSFSGANVLTF
CDR3 DNA: TGTGCCAGTAGTGCCGGGCTTTCCTTCTCTGGGGCCAACGTCCTGACTTTC

D gene: TRBD1
J gene: TRBJ1-5
clone size: many
V gene: TRBV20-1
CDR3 protein: CSARQGGQPQHF
CDR3 DNA: TGCAGTGCCCGACAGGGGGGGCAGCCCCAGCATTTT

D gene: TRBD1
J gene: TRBJ2-7
clone size: many
V gene: TRBV28
CDR3 protein: CASSDRVAYEQYF
CDR3 DNA: TGTGCCAGCAGTGACAGGGTCGCCTACGAGCAGTACTTC